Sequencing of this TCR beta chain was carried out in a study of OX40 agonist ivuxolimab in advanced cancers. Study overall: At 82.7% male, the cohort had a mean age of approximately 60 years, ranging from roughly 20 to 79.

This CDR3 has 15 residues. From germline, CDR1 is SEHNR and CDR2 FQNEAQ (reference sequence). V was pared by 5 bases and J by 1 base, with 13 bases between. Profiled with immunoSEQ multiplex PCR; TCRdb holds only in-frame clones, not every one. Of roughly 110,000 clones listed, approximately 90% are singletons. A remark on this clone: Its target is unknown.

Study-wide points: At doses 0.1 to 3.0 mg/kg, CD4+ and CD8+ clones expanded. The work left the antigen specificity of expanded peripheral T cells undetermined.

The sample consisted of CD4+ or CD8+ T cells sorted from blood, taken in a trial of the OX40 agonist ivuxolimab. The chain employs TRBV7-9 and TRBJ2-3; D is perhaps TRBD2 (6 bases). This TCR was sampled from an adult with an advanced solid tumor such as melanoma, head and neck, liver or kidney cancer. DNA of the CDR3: TGTGCCAGCAGCACCTTGGGGGAGGGCACAGATACGCAGTATTTT. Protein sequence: CASSTLGEGTDTQYF.